Below, 27 T cell receptor beta chains from the same sample are listed, as sequenced in a study of T cell changes during pregnancy in multiple sclerosis. The repertoire was sequenced with immunoSEQ multiplex PCR; TCRdb's copy has only in-frame clones and lacks some. The data hold approximately 40,000 clones, with 85% to 95% observed a single time. Here the sequenced sample was CD4+ T cells from peripheral blood mononuclear cells, taken in the third trimester of pregnancy. Receptor source: a female donor with multiple sclerosis, enrolled in a pregnancy study.

This clone was counted between two and nine times. The CDR3 loop reads CASSLRVMTGERAFF. CDR3 coding DNA: TGTGCCAGCAGCTTAAGGGTCATGACAGGGGAGCGAGCTTTCTTT. J is TRBJ1-1 and V is TRBV7-2, with 8 bases fitting TRBD1. The CDR3 extends over 15 amino acids. The J segment lost 10 bases and the V segment lost 2 bases, leaving 12 bases of the junction unmatched. The V gene's germline CDR1 is SGHTA and CDR2 FQGNSA.

The chain recombines TRBV28 with TRBJ1-5; D unresolved. This CDR3 is built from 16 residues. Trimming removed 1 base at V and 11 bases at J, with 21 bases between. The germline V gene encodes CDR1 MDHEN and CDR2 SYDVKM. The CDR3 coding sequence is TGTGCCAGCAGTTTATCGGCTTCTGGGCCAATATCGGCCCAGCATTTT. It encodes CASSLSASGPISAQHF.

V usage is TRBV11-2 and J usage is TRBJ2-1, with D perhaps TRBD2 (6 bases). Germline V gives CDR1 SGHAT, CDR2 FQNNGV. This CDR3 comprises 16 residues. Trimming pared 1 base from V and 1 base from J, leaving 11 bases between. CDR3 amino acids: CASSLVGSGSYNEQFF. In DNA form, the CDR3 reads TGTGCCAGCAGCTTAGTTGGTAGCGGTTCCTACAATGAGCAGTTCTTC.

This chain connects TRBV19 to TRBJ2-7, with TRBD1 as a possible D gene (6 bases). Germline lookup yields CDR1 LNHDA and CDR2 SQIVND (reference sequence). The CDR3 runs to 15 residues. Trimming removed 1 base at V and 5 bases at J, with 15 bases between. CDR3 sequence reads: CASSIGQGPGHEQYF. The CDR3 DNA follows: TGTGCCAGTAGTATAGGTCAGGGGCCCGGCCACGAGCAGTACTTC.

CDR3 protein: CASSGTGDGNTIYF. Written as DNA, the CDR3 is TGCGCCAGCAGCGGGACAGGGGACGGAAACACCATATATTTT. The J gene is TRBJ1-3, the V gene TRBV5-1; 10 bases are a match to TRBD1. This CDR3 is 14 amino acids long. Germline V gene lookup returns CDR1 SGHRS and CDR2 YFSETQ. Losses at the gene ends were 4 bases for V and 4 bases for J; bases not matched to a gene: 2.

The rearrangement joins TRBV6-1 to TRBJ1-4; 8 bases line up with TRBD1. The CDR3 consists of 15 residues. The J segment lost 3 bases and the V segment lost 5 bases, leaving 5 bases of the junction unmatched. CDR1 is MNHNS, CDR2 SASEGT, per germline. This CDR3 is CASSSYRGSNEKLFF. The CDR3 nucleotides read TGTGCCAGCAGTAGCTACAGGGGGTCTAATGAAAAACTGTTTTTT.

A single count supports this clone. The chain is built from TRBV18 and TRBJ1-4, with D unresolved. Germline-derived CDR1 and CDR2 are KGHSH and LQKENI. CDR3 length equals 13 residues. The germline V and J ends were trimmed by 5 bases and 3 bases, with 7 bases remaining between them. The chain's CDR3 is CASSNGANEKLFF. The CDR3, as DNA: TGTGCCAGCTCAAACGGGGCTAATGAAAAACTGTTTTTT.

This chain uses TRBV10-3 with TRBJ2-1; 9 nucleotides agree with TRBD2. This CDR3 comprises 13 residues. Germline CDR1 reads ENHRY; CDR2 reads SYGVKD. Trimming took 8 bases from V and 10 from J; bases not matched to a gene: 9. The CDR3 sequence is CAIGKTSGPEQFF. CDR3 sequence (DNA): TGTGCCATCGGAAAGACTAGCGGACCGGAGCAGTTCTTC.

This chain joins TRBV2 and TRBJ1-1; D ambiguous. V gave up 7 bases and J gave up 1 base, with 13 bases separating them. This CDR3 region has 14 residues. Germline CDR1 SNHLY, CDR2 FYNNEI. CDR3 bases: TGTGCCAGCATCTCCGACAATACGAACACTGAAGCTTTCTTT. It codes for CASISDNTNTEAFF.

V and J are TRBV5-1 and TRBJ2-2; TRBD2 agrees at 11 bases. Germline loops: CDR1 SGHRS, CDR2 YFSETQ. V lost 1 base and J lost 0; bases outside the gene matches: 2. The CDR3 extends over 17 amino acids. The CDR3 spells CASSLTSGRSNTGELFF. The CDR3 nucleotides read TGCGCCAGCAGCTTGACTAGCGGGAGATCGAACACCGGGGAGCTGTTTTTT.

The chain combines TRBV14 with TRBJ2-2; D is perhaps TRBD1 (5 bases). Germline loops: CDR1 SGHDN, CDR2 FVKESK. V shed 11 bases and J shed 4 bases, with 14 bases lying between them. The CDR3 spans 13 residues. The CDR3 reads CASRVGGTGELFF. The CDR3 nucleotides read TGTGCCTCCAGGGTCGGTGGCACCGGGGAGCTGTTTTTT.

Worth noting for this clone: This sample also contains other DNA sequences that code for the same CDR3. The chain joins TRBV2 to TRBJ2-7, with TRBD1 identical over 11 bases. CDR1 and CDR2 (germline): SNHLY, FYNNEI. CDR3 length: 15 residues. Trimming cost V 4 bases and J 6 bases; bases outside gene matches: 8. CDR3 in DNA: TGTGCCAGCAGTGGAGCCGGGACAGGGGGGATCGAGCAGTACTTC. Its translation: CASSGAGTGGIEQYF.

This clone appeared a single time. J is TRBJ1-2 and V is TRBV19; no clear D. CDR1 is LNHDA, CDR2 SQIVND, per germline (reference sequence). This CDR3 region has 11 residues. Trimming stripped 6 bases from V and 4 bases from J, with 6 bases between. Written as DNA, the CDR3 is TGTGCCAGTAGCCGGAGCTATGGCTACACCTTC. Amino acids: CASSRSYGYTF.

CDR3 residues: CASNSRTGNNEQFF. CDR3 sequence (DNA): TGTGCCAGTAATAGTAGGACAGGGAACAATGAGCAGTTCTTC. J is TRBJ2-1 and V is TRBV19; TRBD1 agrees at 8 bases. The CDR3 totals 14 residues. CDR1 is LNHDA, CDR2 SQIVND, per germline (reference sequence). Losses at the gene ends were 7 bases for V and 5 bases for J; bases not matched to a gene: 7.

The gene calls are TRBV19 and TRBJ2-1; TRBD2 matches at 7 bases. Per the germline V gene, CDR1 is LNHDA and CDR2 is SQIVND (reference sequence). Germline trimming cut 3 bases from V and 10 bases from J; bases unmatched to any gene: 12. The CDR3 runs to 15 residues. The CDR3 DNA follows: TGTGCCAGTAGTATGAGGGGTAGCGGGTCACCGGAGCAGTTCTTC. Translation: CASSMRGSGSPEQFF.

Notes on this clone: The same CDR3 can be traced to other DNA sequences in this sample. The rearrangement uses TRBV19 and TRBJ1-2, with D perhaps TRBD1 (5 bases). Trimming shortened V by 1 base and J by 4 bases, and 7 bases separated the two germline ends. The CDR3 extends over 13 amino acids. The germline V gene encodes CDR1 LNHDA and CDR2 SQIVND (reference sequence). CDR3 residues: CASSIGGTYGYTF. In DNA form, the CDR3 reads TGTGCCAGTAGTATAGGCGGGACCTATGGCTACACCTTC.

V gene TRBV28 combines with J gene TRBJ1-2; D may be TRBD1 (6 bases). In germline, CDR1 is MDHEN, CDR2 SYDVKM. The CDR3 has 13 residues. The V end was cut by 7 bases, the J end by 7 bases, with 16 bases between. The CDR3 loop reads CASTLGGASGYTF. The CDR3 DNA sequence: TGTGCCAGCACCCTGGGGGGGGCGAGTGGCTACACCTTC.

This clone is a singleton in its sample. In DNA form, the CDR3 reads TGTGCCAGCAGCTTAACTCCAGTGTCAGCGGGAGGAGAAGGTACCCAGTACTTC. Translating it yields CASSLTPVSAGGEGTQYF. The chain is built from TRBV11-2 and TRBJ2-5; TRBD2 agrees at 9 bases. V lost 2 bases, J lost 8 bases, and 18 bases stayed unmatched. The CDR3 runs to 18 residues. CDR1 and CDR2 (germline): SGHAT, FQNNGV.

This clone has just a few counts. This chain links TRBV18 with TRBJ2-2; D not certain. Germline V gene sequence: CDR1 KGHSH, CDR2 LQKENI. This CDR3 has 13 amino acids. Trimming removed 4 bases at V and 5 bases at J, with 8 bases between. CDR3 DNA sequence: TGTGCCAGCTCACTCCAATCAACCGGGGAGCTGTTTTTT. This codes for CASSLQSTGELFF.

V usage is TRBV6-5 and J usage is TRBJ2-5; 10 bases are shared with TRBD2. J was trimmed by 2 bases and V by 5 bases; bases with no gene match: 5. The CDR3 runs 15 residues. Germline-derived CDR1 and CDR2 are MNHEY and SVGAGI. DNA for the CDR3: TGTGCCAGCAGTGCTAGCGGGAGAGATCAAGAGACCCAGTACTTC. It specifies CASSASGRDQETQYF.

The chain is built from TRBV14 and TRBJ1-2; D gene uncertain. Germline V lookup: CDR1 SGHDN, CDR2 FVKESK. The CDR3 totals 14 residues. The V gene lost 3 bases and the J gene lost 6 bases, with 14 bases spanning the gap. The CDR3 sequence is CASSQQTARNGYTF. The CDR3 DNA sequence: TGTGCCAGCAGCCAGCAAACGGCGCGGAATGGCTACACCTTC.

The chain recombines TRBV2 with TRBJ2-2, with D unresolved. Trimming stripped 7 bases from V and 0 bases from J, with 9 bases between. Germline lookup yields CDR1 SNHLY and CDR2 FYNNEI. The CDR3 is 14 residues long. CDR3 sequence (DNA): TGTGCCAGCAAGACAACGGCGAACACCGGGGAGCTGTTTTTT. Protein: CASKTTANTGELFF.

V is TRBV19 and J is TRBJ2-1, with D unresolved. V was shortened by 3 bases and J by 0 bases, with 9 bases between the two germline ends. The length of the CDR3 is 15 residues. CDR1 LNHDA and CDR2 SQIVND come from the germline V gene (reference sequence). CDR3 residues: CASSIARSSYNEQFF. The CDR3, as DNA: TGTGCCAGTAGTATTGCTCGTAGCTCCTACAATGAGCAGTTCTTC.

This chain connects TRBV5-8 to TRBJ2-2, with 7 bases aligning to TRBD2. This CDR3 is 17 amino acids long. Per the germline V gene, CDR1 is SGHTS and CDR2 is YDEGEE. J lost 2 bases, V lost 1 base, and 8 bases had no gene match. The CDR3 is CASSLILASVNTGELFF. CDR3 DNA sequence: TGTGCCAGCAGCTTGATACTAGCGTCAGTCAACACCGGGGAGCTGTTTTTT. The variable domain in full, completed from reference TRBV5-8 and TRBJ2-2, reads EAGVTQSPTHLIKTRGQQATLRCSPISGHTSVYWYQQALGLGLQFLLWYDEGEERNRGNFPPRFSGRQFPNYSSELNVNALELEDSALYLCASSLILASVNTGELFFGEGSRLTVL.

The chain carries TRBV7-3 and TRBJ2-1; tentatively, D is TRBD2 (7 bases). Germline CDR1 reads SGHTA; CDR2 reads FQGTGA. This CDR3 spans 15 amino acids. The V end was cut by 6 bases, the J end by 8 bases, with 20 bases between. CDR3 DNA: TGTGCCAGCAGTAATAGGGGGGAGGGCCCCTATGAGCAGTTCTTC. Protein: CASSNRGEGPYEQFF. Full variable domain (remainder filled in from reference TRBV7-3 and TRBJ2-1): GAGVSQTPSNKVTEKGKYVELRCDPISGHTALYWYRQSLGQGPEFLIYFQGTGAADDSGLPNDRFFAVRPEGSVSTLKIQRTERGDSAVYLCASSNRGEGPYEQFFGPGTRLTVL.

The V and J genes are TRBV5-1 and TRBJ1-2; 7 nucleotides agree with TRBD1. V lost 2 bases, J lost 3 bases, and 1 base stayed unmatched. The CDR3 covers 13 residues. Germline loops: CDR1 SGHRS, CDR2 YFSETQ. This CDR3 is CASSFDRDYGYTF. Here the CDR3 DNA reads TGCGCCAGCAGCTTTGACAGGGACTATGGCTACACCTTC. Drawing the rest from reference TRBV5-1 and TRBJ1-2, the complete variable domain is KAGVTQTPRYLIKTRGQQVTLSCSPISGHRSVSWYQQTPGQGLQFLFEYFSETQRNKGNFPGRFSGRQFSNSRSEMNVSTLELGDSALYLCASSFDRDYGYTFGSGTRLTVV.

The gene calls are TRBV7-2 and TRBJ1-3; D might be TRBD1 (5 bases). Germline loops: CDR1 SGHTA, CDR2 FQGNSA. The length of the CDR3 is 14 residues. Trimming cost V 6 bases and J 4 bases, with 13 bases left between them. The DNA for the CDR3 is TGTGCCAGCAGTTCACAGGTGTACGGAAACACCATATATTTT. Protein product: CASSSQVYGNTIYF.